This TCR beta chain was sequenced for a study of beta chain features in type 1 diabetes. The whole isolated RNA underwent reverse transcription, so sequencing captured expressed TCRB transcripts. Repertoires were generated with immunoSEQ multiplex PCR, while TCRdb's copy carries only in-frame clones and drops some. The sample contains approximately 730,000 clones, 13% of which appear only once. This clone turned up a few times. Its cognate antigen is unknown. The CDR3 has 13 amino acids. The germline gives CDR1 LNHDA, CDR2 SQIVND (reference sequence). With 1 base removed from V and 13 bases from J, the gap between germline ends came to 14 bases. Markers CD45RO/CCR7/CD25/CD127/CD95/CD27 served to sort CD4+ naive, central memory, regulatory and stem cell-like memory cells. General study results and limits: The question of HLA type influencing TCRB rearrangement was one that remained unresolved here. Compared to healthy donors, patients appeared to have naive, central memory and Treg TCRB repertoires that were more alike. It was possible that PCR favored shorter templates, equally so in patients and controls. Significant though moderate, a shortening of TCRB CDR3s appeared in all four CD4+ subsets of Type 1 diabetes patients.

The material sequenced was naive CD4+ T cells from blood. The gene calls are TRBV19 and TRBJ2-1, with D perhaps matching TRBD1 (5 bases). The TCR comes from a man aged 18 to 29 with type 1 diabetes. The CDR3 region has the DNA TGTGCCAGTAGTATAGGCCAAGCAGGGAACCAGTTCTTC. Amino acid sequence: CASSIGQAGNQFF.